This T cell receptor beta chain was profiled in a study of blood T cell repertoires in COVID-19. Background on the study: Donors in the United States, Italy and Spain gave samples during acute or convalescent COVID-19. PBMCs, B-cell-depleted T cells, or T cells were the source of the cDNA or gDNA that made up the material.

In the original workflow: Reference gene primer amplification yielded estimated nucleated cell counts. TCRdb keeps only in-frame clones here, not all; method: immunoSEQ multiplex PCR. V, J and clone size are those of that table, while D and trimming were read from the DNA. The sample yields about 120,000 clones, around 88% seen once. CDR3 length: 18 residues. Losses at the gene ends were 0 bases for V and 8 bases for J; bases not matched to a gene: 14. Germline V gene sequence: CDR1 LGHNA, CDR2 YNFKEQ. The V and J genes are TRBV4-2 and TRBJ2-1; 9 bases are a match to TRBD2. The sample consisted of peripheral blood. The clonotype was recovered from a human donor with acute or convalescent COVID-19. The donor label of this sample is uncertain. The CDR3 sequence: CASSQDRTSVNVVHEQFF. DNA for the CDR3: TGTGCCAGCAGCCAAGATCGGACTAGCGTTAATGTAGTTCATGAGCAGTTCTTC.